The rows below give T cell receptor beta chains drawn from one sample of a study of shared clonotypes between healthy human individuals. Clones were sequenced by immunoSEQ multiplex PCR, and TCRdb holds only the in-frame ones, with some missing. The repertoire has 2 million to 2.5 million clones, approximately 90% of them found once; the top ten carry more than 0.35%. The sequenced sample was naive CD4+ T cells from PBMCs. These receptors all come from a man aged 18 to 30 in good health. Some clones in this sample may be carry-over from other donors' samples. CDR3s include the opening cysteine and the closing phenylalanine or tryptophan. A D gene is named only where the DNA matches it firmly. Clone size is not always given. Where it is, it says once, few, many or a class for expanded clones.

CDR3aa: CAISDQRSGPDTQYF
CDR3nt: TGTGCCATCAGTGATCAGAGGAGCGGGCCAGATACGCAGTATTTT
j_gene: TRBJ2-3
abundance: -
d_gene: -
v_gene: TRBV10-3
len: 15

CDR3aa: CASSAGVSTSFYNEQFF
CDR3nt: TGTGCCAGCAGCGCGGGGGTCTCTACAAGTTTTTACAATGAGCAGTTCTTC
j_gene: TRBJ2-1
abundance: -
d_gene: -
v_gene: TRBV9
len: 17

CDR3aa: CASTQGQGITYEQYF
CDR3nt: TGCGCCAGCACTCAGGGACAGGGGATAACCTACGAGCAGTACTTC
j_gene: TRBJ2-7
abundance: -
d_gene: TRBD1
v_gene: TRBV10-2
len: 15

CDR3aa: CASSRGLVGEQFF
CDR3nt: TGTGCCAGCAGCCGCGGGCTAGTCGGTGAGCAGTTCTTC
j_gene: TRBJ2-1
abundance: -
d_gene: -
v_gene: TRBV6-5
len: 13

CDR3aa: CASSSSTLQAFF
CDR3nt: TGTGCCAGCAGTTCAAGCACCTTGCAAGCTTTCTTT
j_gene: TRBJ1-1
abundance: few
d_gene: -
v_gene: TRBV6-6
len: 12

CDR3aa: CASSDRGSPGGEKLFF
CDR3nt: TGTGCCAGCAGTGACCGTGGGAGTCCAGGAGGGGAAAAACTGTTTTTT
j_gene: TRBJ1-4
abundance: once
d_gene: -
v_gene: TRBV6-1
len: 16

CDR3aa: CASSQGEGQQPQHF
CDR3nt: TGTGCCAGCAGCCAAGGAGAGGGTCAACAGCCCCAGCATTTT
j_gene: TRBJ1-5
abundance: -
d_gene: -
v_gene: TRBV4-2
len: 14

CDR3aa: CASSQGQGSGANVLTF
CDR3nt: TGTGCCAGCTCACAAGGACAGGGTTCCGGGGCCAACGTCCTGACTTTC
j_gene: TRBJ2-6
abundance: -
d_gene: TRBD1
v_gene: TRBV18
len: 16

CDR3aa: CAISGVEGGEQFF
CDR3nt: TGTGCCATCAGTGGCGTCGAGGGAGGAGAGCAGTTCTTC
j_gene: TRBJ2-1
abundance: -
d_gene: -
v_gene: TRBV10-3
len: 13

CDR3aa: CASSTVGGSTGELFF
CDR3nt: TGCGCCAGCAGCACGGTAGGGGGAAGCACCGGGGAGCTGTTTTTT
j_gene: TRBJ2-2
abundance: -
d_gene: -
v_gene: TRBV5-1
len: 15

CDR3aa: CASSPKTSGRRGFFWEQYF
CDR3nt: TGTGCCAGCAGCCCAAAGACTAGCGGGAGACGGGGGTTCTTCTGGGAGCAGTACTTC
j_gene: TRBJ2-7
abundance: -
d_gene: TRBD2
v_gene: TRBV27
len: 19

CDR3aa: CASSQVPGGLSYNEQFF
CDR3nt: TGCGCCAGCAGCCAAGTCCCAGGGGGCCTCTCCTACAATGAGCAGTTCTTC
j_gene: TRBJ2-1
abundance: -
d_gene: TRBD1
v_gene: TRBV4-1
len: 17

CDR3aa: CASSDGTRGDTQYF
CDR3nt: TGTGCCAGCAGCGATGGAACTCGTGGGGATACGCAGTATTTT
j_gene: TRBJ2-3
abundance: -
d_gene: -
v_gene: TRBV7-8
len: 14

CDR3aa: CASSLGSGSNQPQHF
CDR3nt: TGTGCCAGCAGCTTAGGCTCGGGGTCCAATCAGCCCCAGCATTTT
j_gene: TRBJ1-5
abundance: -
d_gene: -
v_gene: TRBV11-2
len: 15

CDR3aa: CASSPAGEGNQPQHF
CDR3nt: TGCGCCAGCAGCCCGGCAGGGGAGGGCAATCAGCCCCAGCATTTT
j_gene: TRBJ1-5
abundance: -
d_gene: -
v_gene: TRBV5-1
len: 15

CDR3aa: CASSGGGGDTQYF
CDR3nt: TGTGCCAGCAGCGGAGGTGGGGGGGATACGCAGTATTTT
j_gene: TRBJ2-3
abundance: -
d_gene: -
v_gene: TRBV7-2
len: 13

CDR3aa: CAWSVQYEQYF
CDR3nt: TGTGCCTGGAGTGTCCAGTACGAGCAGTACTTC
j_gene: TRBJ2-7
abundance: -
d_gene: -
v_gene: TRBV30
len: 11

CDR3aa: CASSQDLSFPYEQYF
CDR3nt: TGCGCCAGCAGCCAAGATCTTAGCTTCCCCTACGAGCAGTACTTC
j_gene: TRBJ2-7
abundance: -
d_gene: -
v_gene: TRBV4-1
len: 15

CDR3aa: CASGRTGSTGELFF
CDR3nt: TGTGCCAGCGGGAGGACAGGGAGCACCGGGGAGCTGTTTTTT
j_gene: TRBJ2-2
abundance: -
d_gene: TRBD1
v_gene: TRBV6-1
len: 14

CDR3aa: CASSRREARLGTDTQYF
CDR3nt: TGTGCCAGCAGCCGAAGAGAAGCTCGGCTCGGCACAGATACGCAGTATTTT
j_gene: TRBJ2-3
abundance: -
d_gene: -
v_gene: TRBV4-2
len: 17

CDR3aa: CASSPVGLRDSEAFF
CDR3nt: TGTGCCAGCAGTCCCGTAGGATTAAGGGACAGTGAAGCTTTCTTT
j_gene: TRBJ1-1
abundance: once
d_gene: TRBD1
v_gene: TRBV27
len: 15

CDR3aa: CASSLFGRGTGELFF
CDR3nt: TGTGCCAGCAGCTTATTCGGGAGGGGCACCGGGGAGCTGTTTTTT
j_gene: TRBJ2-2
abundance: -
d_gene: TRBD2
v_gene: TRBV7-8
len: 15

CDR3aa: CASSPGGQDF
CDR3nt: TGTGCCAGCAGCCCAGGAGGACAGGACTTC
j_gene: TRBJ2-7
abundance: once
d_gene: TRBD1
v_gene: TRBV2
len: 10

CDR3aa: CASSLVWTSFDEQYF
CDR3nt: TGCGCCAGCAGCTTGGTCTGGACTAGTTTCGACGAGCAGTACTTC
j_gene: TRBJ2-7
abundance: -
d_gene: TRBD2
v_gene: TRBV5-1
len: 15

CDR3aa: CASRINTGELFF
CDR3nt: TGTGCCAGCAGAATTAACACCGGGGAGCTGTTTTTT
j_gene: TRBJ2-2
abundance: once
d_gene: -
v_gene: TRBV28
len: 12

CDR3aa: CASSFPGYNEQFF
CDR3nt: TGTGCCAGCAGTTTCCCAGGGTACAATGAGCAGTTCTTC
j_gene: TRBJ2-1
abundance: -
d_gene: -
v_gene: TRBV28
len: 13

CDR3aa: CASSLVSGYNSPLHF
CDR3nt: TGTGCCAGCAGCTTAGTTTCCGGCTATAATTCACCCCTCCACTTT
j_gene: TRBJ1-6
abundance: -
d_gene: -
v_gene: TRBV7-9
len: 15

CDR3aa: CASSVGGASGYF
CDR3nt: TGTGCCAGCAGTGTAGGGGGGGCTAGCGGGTATTTT
j_gene: TRBJ2-3
abundance: -
d_gene: -
v_gene: TRBV2
len: 12

CDR3aa: CASSPSDTQYF
CDR3nt: TGTGCCAGCTCGCCTTCAGATACGCAGTATTTT
j_gene: TRBJ2-3
abundance: -
d_gene: -
v_gene: TRBV18
len: 11

CDR3aa: CASSLRGGWPQHF
CDR3nt: TGTGCCAGCAGTTTGAGGGGTGGTTGGCCCCAGCATTTT
j_gene: TRBJ1-5
abundance: -
d_gene: -
v_gene: TRBV28
len: 13

CDR3aa: CASSRGLAGGPGTGELFF
CDR3nt: TGCGCCAGCAGCCGGGGACTAGCGGGAGGGCCGGGCACCGGGGAGCTGTTTTTT
j_gene: TRBJ2-2
abundance: -
d_gene: TRBD2
v_gene: TRBV4-3
len: 18

CDR3aa: CASSLAGLAGTNEQFF
CDR3nt: TGTGCCAGCAGCTTGGCGGGACTAGCGGGAACCAATGAGCAGTTCTTC
j_gene: TRBJ2-1
abundance: -
d_gene: TRBD2
v_gene: TRBV7-3
len: 16

CDR3aa: CASSVASGTDTQYF
CDR3nt: TGTGCCAGCAGCGTAGCGTCGGGTACAGATACGCAGTATTTT
j_gene: TRBJ2-3
abundance: -
d_gene: -
v_gene: TRBV9
len: 14

CDR3aa: CASSQEIRGYQPQHF
CDR3nt: TGCGCCAGCAGCCAAGAGATACGTGGGTATCAGCCCCAGCATTTT
j_gene: TRBJ1-5
abundance: -
d_gene: -
v_gene: TRBV4-3
len: 15

CDR3aa: CASSYRGVQNIQYF
CDR3nt: TGTGCCAGCAGTTACAGAGGGGTCCAAAACATTCAGTACTTC
j_gene: TRBJ2-4
abundance: -
d_gene: -
v_gene: TRBV6-6
len: 14

CDR3aa: CASSAPGDGGTDTQYF
CDR3nt: TGTGCCAGCAGCGCCCCAGGGGATGGAGGCACAGATACGCAGTATTTT
j_gene: TRBJ2-3
abundance: -
d_gene: -
v_gene: TRBV9
len: 16

CDR3aa: CASKKGLAGVLGNEQFF
CDR3nt: TGCGCCAGCAAAAAGGGACTAGCGGGAGTTTTGGGAAATGAGCAGTTCTTC
j_gene: TRBJ2-1
abundance: -
d_gene: TRBD2
v_gene: TRBV5-1
len: 17

CDR3aa: CASSRGQTAFF
CDR3nt: TGTGCCAGCAGCCGCGGACAGACGGCTTTCTTT
j_gene: TRBJ1-1
abundance: -
d_gene: -
v_gene: TRBV5-4
len: 11

CDR3aa: CASRGWGTGELFF
CDR3nt: TGTGCCAGCAGAGGGTGGGGCACCGGGGAGCTGTTTTTT
j_gene: TRBJ2-2
abundance: -
d_gene: -
v_gene: TRBV6-5
len: 13

CDR3aa: CASSSVFGTNTGELFF
CDR3nt: TGTGCCAGCAGCTCCGTTTTTGGGACGAACACCGGGGAGCTGTTTTTT
j_gene: TRBJ2-2
abundance: -
d_gene: -
v_gene: TRBV11-3
len: 16

CDR3aa: CASSQDQTSGISADTQYF
CDR3nt: TGCGCCAGCAGCCAAGACCAGACTAGCGGGATATCGGCAGATACGCAGTATTTT
j_gene: TRBJ2-3
abundance: once
d_gene: TRBD2
v_gene: TRBV4-1
len: 18